This T cell receptor (beta chain) was sequenced for a study of T cell responses to AZD1222 COVID-19 vaccine. Produced via immunoSEQ multiplex PCR; TCRdb's table is partial and in-frame only. The table shows some 60,000 clones, with roughly 80% occurring only once. About this clone: Its antigen is not identified.

General observations from the study: Donors in the cohort were predominantly white British and more often female, and clonal diversity was possibly underestimated. A reported finding is that nearly half of spike-specific TCRs target unmutated variant regions.

Germline values: CDR1 MNHEY, CDR2 SVGAGI. Trimming left V 0 bases short and J 2 bases short, with 13 bases between. The CDR3 loop spans 16 amino acids. V gene TRBV6-5 combines with J gene TRBJ2-5; D unresolved. The TCR was taken from an adult who received the AZD1222 COVID-19 vaccine. The material sequenced was peripheral blood, taken 28 days after the second AZD1222 dose. The CDR3 spells CASSYSGAVEQETQYF. The CDR3 DNA reads TGTGCCAGCAGTTACTCAGGCGCGGTTGAACAAGAGACCCAGTACTTC.